Sequencing of this TCR beta chain was carried out in a study of T and B cells in COVID-19 patients. Blood genomic DNA input for TRB amplification was roughly 250-500 ng. The V end lost 6 bases, the J end lost 4 bases, and 16 bases lay between the germline ends. CDR3 length equals 14 residues. Multiplex PCR with BIOMED2 TRB-A/B primer pools amplified TRB rearrangements. TCRdb ran MiXCR on the multiplex PCR reads and lists one entry per CDR3 protein. The top ten hold around 4.2% of the sample, which has around 15,000 distinct CDR3 sequences, 28% seen once. Notes on the study in general: Sorted SARS-CoV-2-responsive or tetramer+ T cells and CD4+, regulatory and CD8+ subsets were not yet sequenced.

With regard to this clonotype: Antigen specificity is unknown.

Sequenced input: blood. This sequence originates from a human donor who had recovered from COVID-19. V and J are TRBV12-3 or TRBV12-4 and TRBJ2-7; possible D gene TRBD1, 6 bases. CDR3 in DNA: TGTGCCAGCAGCAATTGCCGGACAGTATACGAGCAGTACTTC. Its translation: CASSNCRTVYEQYF.